A selection of T cell receptor beta chains follows, all from one sample in a study of cytomegalovirus exposure and HLA in healthy donors. Libraries were prepared by immunoSEQ multiplex PCR; TCRdb keeps only in-frame clonotypes and omits some of them. The table includes under 200,000 clones, around three quarters detected once. The sample taken for sequencing was PBMCs. These receptors all stem from a man aged 25-45 years in good health and CMV-seropositive. CDR3s include the opening cysteine and the closing phenylalanine or tryptophan. A D gene is named only where the DNA matches it firmly. A clone size is listed for some rows: how often the clone was seen (once, few, many), or a class if it is expanded.

v_call,j_call,clone_size,d_call,cdr3_aa,cdr3_nt
TRBV19,TRBJ2-1,.,TRBD2,CASQPGLAVPYNEQFF,TGTGCCAGCCAACCGGGACTAGCGGTCCCCTACAATGAGCAGTTCTTC
TRBV5-1,TRBJ2-7,.,.,CASSRGLSSYEQYF,TGCGCCAGCAGCCGGGGACTGTCTAGCTACGAGCAGTACTTC
TRBV11-3,TRBJ2-5,.,TRBD1,CASSLGTGQETQYF,TGTGCCAGCAGCTTAGGGACAGGACAAGAGACCCAGTACTTC
TRBV10-3,TRBJ1-2,.,TRBD1,CAIRRTGESGYTF,TGTGCCATCAGGAGGACAGGGGAGAGTGGCTACACCTTC
TRBV7-9,TRBJ1-4,once,TRBD1,CASSLVTGGHEKLFF,TGTGCCAGCAGCTTAGTGACAGGGGGGCATGAAAAACTGTTTTTT
TRBV27,TRBJ1-2,few,.,CASSQLGSGYGYTF,TGTGCCAGCAGCCAACTAGGGAGTGGGTATGGCTACACCTTC
TRBV2,TRBJ1-5,.,.,CASSEEGNQPQHF,TGTGCCAGCAGTGAGGAGGGCAATCAGCCCCAGCATTTT
TRBV10-3,TRBJ2-1,once,TRBD2,CAISEGGGASWNEQFF,TGTGCCATCAGTGAAGGCGGGGGGGCTTCATGGAATGAGCAGTTCTTC
TRBV5-1,TRBJ2-7,.,TRBD2,CASSLEVSGGSYEQYF,TGCGCCAGCAGCTTGGAAGTTAGCGGGGGCTCCTACGAGCAGTACTTC
TRBV28,TRBJ2-7,.,TRBD2,CASSPPGSGGYEQYF,TGTGCCAGCAGTCCCCCTGGGAGCGGGGGGTACGAGCAGTACTTC
TRBV9,TRBJ2-2,.,TRBD2,CASRRLRGVGGELFF,TGTGCCAGCCGTAGGCTTCGGGGGGTCGGCGGGGAGCTGTTTTTT
TRBV5-4,TRBJ1-1,.,TRBD1,CASSLLGDRTGVTFF,TGTGCCAGCAGCTTGCTCGGCGATAGGACAGGGGTAACTTTCTTT
TRBV7-9,TRBJ2-3,.,.,CASSFLTTSTDTQYF,TGTGCCAGCAGCTTTCTCACCACTAGCACAGATACGCAGTATTTT
TRBV27,TRBJ2-7,.,.,CASSFEVGGAYEQYF,TGTGCCAGCAGTTTTGAAGTAGGGGGGGCGTACGAGCAGTACTTC
TRBV19,TRBJ2-1,.,TRBD2,CASSMTSGIYNEQFF,TGTGCCAGTAGTATGACTAGCGGGATCTACAATGAGCAGTTCTTC
TRBV7-9,TRBJ1-4,.,.,CASSDLGGYSNEKLFF,TGTGCCAGCAGCGACCTGGGGGGATACTCTAATGAAAAACTGTTTTTT
TRBV6-5,TRBJ1-5,once,TRBD1,CASSLQGSQPQHF,TGTGCCAGCAGTCTACAGGGGTCTCAGCCCCAGCATTTT